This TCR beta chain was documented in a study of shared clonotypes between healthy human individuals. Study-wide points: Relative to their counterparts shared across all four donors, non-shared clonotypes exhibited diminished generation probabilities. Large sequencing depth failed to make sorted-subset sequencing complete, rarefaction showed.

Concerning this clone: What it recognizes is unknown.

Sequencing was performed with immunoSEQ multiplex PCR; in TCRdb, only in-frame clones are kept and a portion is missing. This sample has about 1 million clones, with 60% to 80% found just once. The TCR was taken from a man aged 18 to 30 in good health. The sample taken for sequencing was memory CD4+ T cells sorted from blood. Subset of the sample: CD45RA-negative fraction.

CDR3 in DNA: TGTGCCTTCTTACGGGGCACAGATACGCAGTATTTT. Translation: CAFLRGTDTQYF. The chain links TRBV30 to TRBJ2-3; D unresolved. CDR3 length: 12 amino acids. CDR1 and CDR2 (germline): GTSNPN, SVGIG (reference sequence). V dropped 7 bases and J dropped 1 base, with 9 bases sitting between them.